This record concerns one TCR beta chain sequence. No antigen is known for it. Germline CDR1 reads DFQATT; CDR2 reads SNEGSKA (reference sequence). The CDR3 covers 14 residues. The data belong to a study of monozygotic twins with inflammatory bowel disease. Findings and limits, study-wide: Among IBD patients, fewer clonotypes were shared with others than among healthy twins, especially with disease activity. Individual T cell subtypes were not distinguishable.

Input per TCR library consisted of around 3,700 ng of total RNA. Reanalyzing the 5' RACE reads, TCRdb keeps one entry per CDR3 protein, without DNA. This sample's clone table lists some 150,000 distinct CDR3 sequences. Per donor, approximately 2.5 ml of blood was collected and frozen. The chain joins TRBV20-1 to TRBJ1-5; TCRdb's D call of TRBD1 is untestable without DNA. The receptor's source is a human donor with ulcerative colitis or Crohn's disease, or a healthy co-twin of an affected twin (not recorded which). The sample taken for sequencing was blood. The CDR3 protein is CSAGGTASNQPQHF.